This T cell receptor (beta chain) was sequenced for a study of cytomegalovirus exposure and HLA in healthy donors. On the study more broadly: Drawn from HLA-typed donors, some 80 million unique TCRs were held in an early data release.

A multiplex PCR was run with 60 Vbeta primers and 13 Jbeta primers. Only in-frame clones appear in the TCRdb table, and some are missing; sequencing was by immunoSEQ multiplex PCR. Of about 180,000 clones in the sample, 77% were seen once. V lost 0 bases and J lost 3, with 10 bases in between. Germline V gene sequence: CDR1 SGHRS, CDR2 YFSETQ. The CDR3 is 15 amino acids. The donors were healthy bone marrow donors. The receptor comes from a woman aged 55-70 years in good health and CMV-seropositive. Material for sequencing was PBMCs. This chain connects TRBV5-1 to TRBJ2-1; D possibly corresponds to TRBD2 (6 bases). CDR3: CASSLDGRNYNEQFF. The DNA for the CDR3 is TGCGCCAGCAGCTTGGACGGGAGAAACTACAATGAGCAGTTCTTC.